This T cell receptor beta chain was captured by sequencing in a study of control samples from healthy donors and cancer patients (TCRdb year 2020). CDR1 SGHRS and CDR2 YFSETQ were looked up in the germline V gene. V drops 7 bases and J drops 10 bases, leaving 27 bases in between. Measured from the cysteine to the phenylalanine, the CDR3 is 17 residues long. The read is trimmed to its CDR3 DNA, 51 bases read in frame from base 1. Library construction relied on the immunoSEQ multiplex PCR assay. This immuneACCESS table, as held by TCRdb, lists in-frame sequences with V and J called but not all clones. Of the missing ones, under half trace to an unresolved V gene in checked studies; the others have no known cause. The sample table holds approximately 170,000 clones, of which around 90% were seen once. Of the sample, about 1.4% is held by the ten largest clones. As for this clone: The antigen this receptor binds is unknown. One base away there is no much larger clone; base qualities are not given.

The material sequenced was blood. The chain was built from TRBV5-1 and TRBJ1-6, with a tentative D gene TRBD1 over 5 matching bases. This TCR was recovered from a woman aged 50 to 60 in good health. The CDR3 reads CASRENSSPRVTSPLHF. The DNA sequence is TGCGCCAGCCGTGAGAACAGCAGCCCCAGGGTTACCTCACCCCTCCACTTT. Here the CDR3 is joined to the reference TRBV5-1 and TRBJ1-6 genes, and the full variable domain is: KAGVTQTPRYLIKTRGQQVTLSCSPISGHRSVSWYQQTPGQGLQFLFEYFSETQRNKGNFPGRFSGRQFSNSRSEMNVSTLELGDSALYLCASRENSSPRVTSPLHFGNGTRLTVT.